This T cell receptor beta chain was recorded in a study of radiation and T cells in renal cell carcinoma. Study observations and caveats: Pretreatment tumor biopsies were lacking, so baseline clonotypes are unknown. From baseline, blood top tumor clonotypes peaked at 2 weeks post-radiation.

Germline loops: CDR1 MDHEN, CDR2 SYDVKM. This CDR3 is 14 amino acids long. Trimming pared 1 base from V and 3 bases from J, leaving 9 bases between. Points on this clone: Its specificity is not known.

Produced via immunoSEQ multiplex PCR; TCRdb's table is partial and in-frame only. The table shows under 100,000 clones, with around 80% occurring only once. Time point here: blood 4 weeks post-SBRT, at nephrectomy. The treatment is: 15 Gy SBRT to primary tumor, nephrectomy 4 weeks later. Nephrectomy followed 15 Gy stereotactic body radiation by 4 weeks. The TCR comes from a man in his fifties or sixties with renal cell carcinoma. Material: blood, obtained from a patient whose treatment included radiotherapy and nephrectomy. The chain combines TRBV28 with TRBJ1-2; the D gene is possibly TRBD1 (5 bases). The CDR3: CASSLLGRDYGYTF. The CDR3 bases are TGTGCCAGCAGTTTATTAGGCAGGGACTATGGCTACACCTTC.